The entry below describes one T cell receptor (beta chain). Germline V gene lookup returns CDR1 ENHRY and CDR2 SYGVKD. The CDR3 spans 14 residues. V trimming: 2 bases; J trimming: 2 bases; junction bases outside the gene matches: 3. This entry is derived from a study of T-cell reconstitution after alpha-beta-depleted transplantation in children. A library of TCRbeta sequences, prepared with unique molecular identifiers, was generated. One entry per CDR3 protein results from TCRdb running MiXCR on the PCR reads. Of over 200,000 distinct CDR3 sequences in the sample, approximately 9.5% were seen once. The chain combines TRBV10-3 with TRBJ2-7; 7 positions agree with TRBD1. The source material was PBMCs from the stem cell graft donor, sampled from the stem cell graft. This clonotype originated in a human donor who donated a stem cell graft to a child with acute lymphoblastic leukemia. The CDR3: CAISERQGPYEQYF. The CDR3, as DNA: TGTGCCATCAGTGAGAGACAGGGTCCCTACGAGCAGTACTTC.